This note documents a single T cell receptor (beta chain) sequence. The antigen remains unidentified. Documented time point: cycle 4 day 1 (C4D1), after 5 to 7 weeks of nivolumab. Each patient experienced a relapse that followed autologous stem cell transplantation, and brentuximab vedotin exposure varied. This CDR3 has 17 residues. Germline lookup yields CDR1 MNHNS and CDR2 SASEGT. The V segment lost 2 bases and the J segment 4 bases; nucleotides outside the gene matches: 10. This entry is derived from a study of PD-1 blockade in classical Hodgkin lymphoma. As for the study in general: On a schedule of every 2 weeks, patients received nivolumab 3 mg/kg intravenously. Findings and caveats of the study: The diversity seen at baseline in complete responders resembled that of newly diagnosed patients. Relative to healthy donors, newly diagnosed patients reportedly had lower baseline TCR diversity, which was reported as lower still in relapsed/refractory patients. CD4+ TCR diversity rose significantly by C4D1, and CD8+ TCR diversity did not.

Some clones are missing from TCRdb's copy, which holds only in-frame ones; the method was immunoSEQ multiplex PCR. The sample gives roughly 27,000 clones, over 60% of which show up once; under 4.5% is in the top ten. Sequencing used peripheral blood mononuclear cells (PBMCs), obtained before the fourth cycle of nivolumab. The chain carries TRBV6-1 and TRBJ1-5; TRBD1 matches at 8 bases. The source of this sequence is a human donor with classical Hodgkin lymphoma. This CDR3 is CASSEFGWTGRNQPQHF. CDR3 coding DNA: TGTGCCAGCAGTGAATTCGGTTGGACAGGGAGAAATCAGCCCCAGCATTTT.